This TCR beta chain was captured by sequencing in a study of T cells after yellow fever vaccination. A word on this clonotype: What it binds is unknown.

MiXCR, applied by TCRdb to the 5' RACE reads, yields one record per CDR3 protein. This table holds just under 600,000 distinct CDR3 sequences, less than 15% found once. The study, taken as a whole, reports: Bulk-population clonotypes that are abundant could appear as contaminants in FACS-sorted repertoires. The appearance of a small share of clonotypes in both CD4 and CD8 compartments was observed.

Between the trimmed V and J ends, which lost 2 bases and 5 bases, there was a span of 15 bases. There are 15 residues in the CDR3. Germline-derived CDR1 and CDR2 are MNHEY and SVGEGT. The sequencing used PBMCs, collected on the day of the yellow fever booster vaccination. The chain recombines TRBV6-2 or TRBV6-3 with TRBJ1-2; D might be TRBD1 (6 bases). The TCR sequence derives from a man aged 25 to 40 who received the YFV17D yellow fever vaccine. CDR3 bases: TGTGCCAGCAGTTACGCTAAGACAGGCAGATATGGCTACACCTTC. Translating gives CASSYAKTGRYGYTF.